A single sample gave rise to the 30 T cell receptor beta chains below, sequenced in a study of blood T cells in healthy people across ages (dated by TCRdb to between 2014 and 2016). Libraries were built with 5' RACE. The sequencer was an Illumina HiSeq 2500. A second PCR of about 6 to 11 cycles was run with a J-beta primer mix and a sample-barcoded 5' primer. TCRdb trimmed public reads at Q25 via fastp, called clones via MiXCR and kept in-frame beta chains. Rows merge per CDR3 protein into single entries with the most common DNA and genes. The sample table holds 500,000 to 700,000 distinct CDR3 sequences, of which roughly 31% were seen once. The top ten constitute roughly 14% of the sample. Sequenced: blood. Receptors originate from a woman aged 80 or older in good health.

This clonotype was recorded at least ten times. The CDR3 spells CSAGVASGANEQFF. CDR3 nucleotide sequence: TGCAGTGCTGGAGTAGCTAGCGGGGCGAATGAGCAGTTCTTC. The genes are TRBV20-1 and TRBJ2-1; 9 bases line up with TRBD2. Germline CDR1 reads DFQATT; CDR2 reads SNEGSKA (reference sequence). CDR3 length: 14 amino acids. V dropped 5 bases and J dropped 7; count of bases not matched to a gene: 9.

There are a few counts of this clonotype. This may be a read error, as it is one base from a much larger clone. The chain joins TRBV7-2 to TRBJ2-1, with D tentatively TRBD1 (5 bases). The CDR3 has 15 amino acids. Trimming stripped 5 bases from V and 4 bases from J, with 15 bases between. Looked up from germline, CDR1 is SGHTA and CDR2 is FQGNSA. CDR3 protein: CASSRKRQLYNEQFF. The CDR3 nucleotides read TGTGCCAGCAGCCGCAAGAGACAGCTATACAATGAGCAGTTCTTC.

Many counts were recorded for this clonotype. The J gene is TRBJ2-5, the V gene TRBV6-1, with 9 bases matching TRBD1. Germline values: CDR1 MNHNS, CDR2 SASEGT. The CDR3 has 17 amino acids. After removal of 6 bases from V and 2 bases from J, the junction contained 13 bases not matched to a gene. The CDR3 nucleotides are TGTGCCAGCAGACCAGCCCGGGACAGGGAGTTTCAAGAGACCCAGTACTTC. Its translation is CASRPARDREFQETQYF.

The sample holds many counts of this clonotype. Here the CDR3 reads CASSSHPGQGVSYEQYF. CDR3 coding DNA: TGTGCCAGCAGCTCACACCCGGGACAGGGGGTCTCCTACGAGCAGTACTTC. The chain couples TRBV7-6 to TRBJ2-7, with TRBD1 matching over 11 bases. CDR3 length: 17 amino acids. The germline CDR1 and CDR2 sequences are SGHVS and FNYEAQ. Losses at the gene ends were 4 bases for V and 0 bases for J; bases not matched to a gene: 8.

On this clonotype itself: Just one base apart from a much larger clone, this may be a read error. The chain couples TRBV6-5 to TRBJ2-7, with TRBD1 matching over 8 bases. From germline, CDR1 is MNHEY and CDR2 SVGAGI. This CDR3 comprises 12 residues. The V segment lost 2 bases and the J segment 12 bases; nucleotides outside the gene matches: 6. The CDR3 DNA sequence: TGTGCCAGCAGTTACAACAGGGGGTCTTGGTACTTC. This codes for CASSYNRGSWYF.

Ten or more counts support this clonotype. V gene TRBV6-5 combines with J gene TRBJ1-2; 9 positions match TRBD1. Germline trimming cut 5 bases from V and 4 bases from J; bases unmatched to any gene: 8. Looked up from germline, CDR1 is MNHEY and CDR2 is SVGAGI. The CDR3 runs to 15 residues. The CDR3 sequence: CASSDHGQGIYGYTF. CDR3 nucleotides: TGTGCCAGCAGTGACCACGGACAGGGGATCTATGGCTACACCTTC.

The table lists this clonotype with a few counts. This sequence joins TRBV7-2 and TRBJ1-4; the D gene is possibly TRBD1 (5 bases). CDR3 length equals 16 residues. Trimming took 2 bases from V and 8 from J, leaving 18 bases between them. Germline V gene data show CDR1 as SGHTA and CDR2 as FQGNSA. CDR3 DNA sequence: TGTGCCAGCAGCTTATACTTAAACAGGCCTGAAGAAAAACTGTTTTTT. Its translation is CASSLYLNRPEEKLFF.

This clonotype was recorded at least ten times. The gene calls are TRBV6-2 or TRBV6-3 and TRBJ1-6; D not resolved. CDR1 MNHEY and CDR2 SVGEGT come from the germline V gene. The CDR3 has 16 amino acids. With 0 bases removed from V and 7 bases from J, the gap between germline ends came to 13 bases. The CDR3 here is CASSYSGSQRNSPLHF. CDR3 coding DNA: TGTGCCAGCAGTTACTCGGGCAGTCAGAGAAATTCACCCCTCCACTTT.

Comments on this clonotype: Since a much larger clone is just one base distant, this may be a read error. The missing conserved phenylalanine or tryptophan at the end of this CDR3 makes a read error likely. The rearrangement uses TRBV20-1 and TRBJ2-3; 8 bases map to TRBD2. The CDR3 sequence is 14 residues long. From germline, CDR1 is DFQATT and CDR2 SNEGSKA (reference sequence). CDR3: CSTSGGEHTDTQYS. DNA for the CDR3: TGCAGTACTAGCGGTGGGGAGCACACAGATACGCAGTATTCT.

This chain links TRBV5-1 with TRBJ2-5, with 7 bases lining up with TRBD1. This CDR3 is 16 amino acids long. Unmatched junction bases numbered 9, after V lost 1 base and J lost 3 bases. Looked up from germline, CDR1 is SGHRS and CDR2 is YFSETQ. The CDR3 nucleotides are TGCGCCAGCAGCTTGACCCAGGGGGTAAGGGAAGAGACCCAGTACTTC. Protein: CASSLTQGVREETQYF.

This clonotype was picked up a small number of times. The rearrangement links TRBV4-2 to TRBJ1-4; D is unclear. Germline values: CDR1 LGHNA, CDR2 YNFKEQ. V was trimmed by 0 bases and J by 5 bases, leaving 13 bases between them. This CDR3 comprises 16 residues. The CDR3, as DNA: TGTGCCAGCAGCCAAGAAGGAGGCCAGATGAATGAAAAACTGTTTTTT. It codes for CASSQEGGQMNEKLFF.

Many counts were recorded for this clonotype. The chain has TRBV6-1 and TRBJ2-7, with D possibly matching TRBD2 (8 bases). The germline V gene encodes CDR1 MNHNS and CDR2 SASEGT. CDR3 length: 17 amino acids. V was pared by 2 bases and J by 4 bases, with 21 bases between. In nucleotides, the CDR3 is TGTGCCAGCAGTGAATTGGGTAGCGGGACAGCCGGTTACGAGCAGTACTTC. Translation: CASSELGSGTAGYEQYF.

The chain couples TRBV7-2 to TRBJ2-5; 10 bases align to TRBD1. Germline-derived CDR1 and CDR2 are SGHTA and FQGNSA. J was trimmed by 1 base and V by 4 bases; bases with no gene match: 9. The CDR3 consists of 17 residues. CDR3 protein: CASSSEYRTGGQETQYF. In nucleotides, the CDR3 is TGTGCCAGCAGCTCCGAGTACAGGACAGGGGGCCAAGAGACCCAGTACTTC.

This clonotype was found many times. J is TRBJ2-7 and V is TRBV5-6; D is unresolved. The germline V and J ends were trimmed by 0 bases and 0 bases, with 10 bases remaining between them. Germline V gene lookup returns CDR1 SGHDT and CDR2 YYEEEE. The CDR3 length is 15 residues. Here the CDR3 DNA reads TGTGCCAGCAGCTTGGACAGTCTGAACTCCTACGAGCAGTACTTC. As protein: CASSLDSLNSYEQYF. Full variable domain (outside the CDR3, taken from reference TRBV5-6 and TRBJ2-7): DAGVTQSPTHLIKTRGQQVTLRCSPKSGHDTVSWYQQALGQGPQFIFQYYEEEERQRGNFPDRFSGHQFPNYSSELNVNALLLGDSALYLCASSLDSLNSYEQYFGPGTRLTVT.

With regard to this clonotype: An end of the junction does not agree with germline; a read error may underlie this. The chain recombines TRBV29-1 with TRBJ1-2; D might be TRBD1 (6 bases). The germline V gene has CDR1 SQVTM and CDR2 ANQGSEA. This CDR3 contains 17 residues. CDR3 sequence (DNA): TGCAGCGTATACTCTCCCGGGACAAATTTAGCTAACTATGGCCACACCTTT. It codes for CSVYSPGTNLANYGHTF.

The table lists this clonotype with a few counts. The chain recombines TRBV29-1 with TRBJ1-1; no reliable D call. CDR3 size: 13 residues. Trimming pared 3 bases from V and 0 bases from J, leaving 8 bases between. Germline-derived CDR1 and CDR2 are SQVTM and ANQGSEA. CDR3: CSVDPGVNTEAFF. The CDR3, as DNA: TGCAGCGTTGACCCGGGAGTGAACACTGAAGCTTTCTTT.

This clonotype was found many times. The chain joins TRBV5-6 to TRBJ2-5, with 12 bases that match TRBD1. Trimming removed 1 base from V and 1 base from J; junction bases left unmatched: 5. Per the germline V gene, CDR1 is SGHDT and CDR2 is YYEEEE. This CDR3 has 17 amino acids. CDR3 bases: TGTGCCAGCAGCTTGATGTGGGGACAGGGGGCCCAAGAGACCCAGTACTTC. It is translated as CASSLMWGQGAQETQYF.

In its sample, this clonotype was seen many times. The genes are TRBV27 and TRBJ2-3; perhaps TRBD2 as D (5 bases). V lost 1 base and J 2 bases, leaving 10 bases between the germline ends. CDR1 and CDR2 from the germline V gene are MNHEY and SMNVEV (reference sequence). This CDR3 is 15 amino acids long. The CDR3 spells CASSLYAGVTDTQYF. The CDR3 bases are TGTGCCAGCAGTTTATATGCGGGTGTCACAGATACGCAGTATTTT.

This clonotype was counted many times. The V gene is TRBV20-1, the J gene TRBJ2-7; the D call may be TRBD1 or TRBD2 (6 bases each). CDR1 DFQATT and CDR2 SNEGSKA come from the germline V gene (reference sequence). This CDR3 has 16 residues. V was pared by 3 bases and J by 0 bases, with 18 bases between. The CDR3 is CSARAPGHGSSYEQYF. The DNA for the CDR3 is TGCAGTGCTAGGGCTCCGGGACACGGGAGCTCCTACGAGCAGTACTTC.

J is TRBJ2-7 and V is TRBV5-1, with 14 bases fitting TRBD2. The J call is in doubt because the DNA end fits TRBJ2-5 better. The germline gives CDR1 SGHRS, CDR2 YFSETQ. The CDR3 runs 18 residues. CDR3 bases: TGCGCCAGCAGCTTGCAAGGGGGGACTAGCGGGGGTCAAGAGACCCAGTACTTC. Its translation: CASSLQGGTSGGQETQYF.

This clonotype was observed a few times. The rearrangement joins TRBV27 to TRBJ2-3, with D perhaps TRBD1 or TRBD2 (5 bases each). CDR1 and CDR2 from the germline V gene are MNHEY and SMNVEV (reference sequence). The CDR3 has 13 amino acids. V lost 5 bases and J 6 bases, leaving 12 bases between the germline ends. CDR3 nucleotides: TGTGCCAGCAGTCCCGGGACGAGCGATACGCAGTATTTT. Translation: CASSPGTSDTQYF.

This clonotype was observed many times. The rearrangement links TRBV27 to TRBJ2-7, with TRBD1 matching 9 bases. CDR1 is MNHEY, CDR2 SMNVEV, per germline (reference sequence). There are 17 residues in the CDR3. Trimming took 3 bases from V and 0 from J; bases not matched to a gene: 9. CDR3 in amino acids: CASSFLTGTGLSYEQYF. In DNA, the CDR3 is TGTGCCAGCAGTTTCCTAACGGGGACAGGGCTCTCCTACGAGCAGTACTTC.

This chain joins TRBV12-3 or TRBV12-4 and TRBJ1-1; D uncertain. This CDR3 region has 13 residues. V lost 5 bases to trimming and J lost 8 bases, with 15 bases between them. The CDR3 bases are TGTGCCAGCAGTCCTAGACTTTTAGTCGAAGCTTTCTTT. The encoded protein is CASSPRLLVEAFF.

J is TRBJ1-2 and V is TRBV4-2, with D tentatively TRBD1 (5 bases). Between the trimmed V and J ends, which lost 0 bases and 1 base, there was a span of 21 bases. Germline CDR1 reads LGHNA; CDR2 reads YNFKEQ. The CDR3 has 19 residues. The CDR3 coding sequence is TGTGCCAGCAGCCAAGATGAAGGGGACTTAAGTCCCCTTAACTATGGCTACACCTTC. Amino acids: CASSQDEGDLSPLNYGYTF.

This clonotype was recorded at least ten times. V gene TRBV20-1 combines with J gene TRBJ2-6; D remains unclear. The CDR3 is 13 residues long. V was clipped by 6 bases and J by 2 bases, with 8 bases between them. The germline V gene has CDR1 DFQATT and CDR2 SNEGSKA (reference sequence). The CDR3: CSAGSAGANVLTF. The CDR3 coding sequence is TGCAGTGCGGGGTCTGCTGGGGCCAACGTCCTGACTTTC.

Notes on this clonotype: Given a much more abundant clone one base away, this may be a read error. CDR3 nucleotide sequence: TGCAGTGCTAGAGATCCACAAGCGGGGGGGCCGAATGAGCAGTACTTC. It codes for CSARDPQAGGPNEQYF. V gene TRBV20-1 combines with J gene TRBJ2-1, with TRBD2 matching over 10 bases. The J call may be faulty, since TRBJ2-7 better matches the DNA end. The CDR3 totals 16 residues. Germline V gene data show CDR1 as DFQATT and CDR2 as SNEGSKA (reference sequence).

This chain joins TRBV7-2 and TRBJ1-2; 7 nucleotides agree with TRBD1. The CDR3 has 17 residues. J was trimmed by 2 bases and V by 5 bases; bases with no gene match: 14. The germline V gene has CDR1 SGHTA and CDR2 FQGNSA. The CDR3 nucleotides read TGTGCCAGCAGCCTAAGCGCCGGGACAGCGACCAACTATGGCTACACCTTC. This gives the protein CASSLSAGTATNYGYTF. Looking up the rest from reference TRBV7-2 and TRBJ1-2 gives the full variable domain: GAGVSQSPSNKVTEKGKDVELRCDPISGHTALYWYRQSLGQGLEFLIYFQGNSAPDKSGLPSDRFSAERTGGSVSTLTIQRTQQEDSAVYLCASSLSAGTATNYGYTFGSGTRLTVV.

This clonotype occurred a few times. This sequence may be a read error, since a much larger clone differs from it by one base. The chain combines TRBV2 with TRBJ2-3, with 13 bases matching TRBD2. J gave up 4 bases and V 6 bases, and 1 base lay outside the gene matches. Germline V lookup: CDR1 SNHLY, CDR2 FYNNEI. This CDR3 has 14 amino acids. The CDR3 loop is CASRLAGGADTQYF. The CDR3 bases are TGTGCCAGCAGACTAGCGGGGGGGGCAGATACGCAGTATTTT. The variable domain in full, completed from reference TRBV2 and TRBJ2-3, reads EPEVTQTPSHQVTQMGQEVILRCVPISNHLYFYWYRQILGQKVEFLVSFYNNEISEKSEIFDDQFSVERPDGSNFTLKIRSTKLEDSAMYFCASRLAGGADTQYFGPGTRLTVL.

With respect to this clonotype: Just one base apart from a much larger clone, this may be a read error. V gene TRBV7-3 combines with J gene TRBJ2-7; D is possibly TRBD2 (6 bases). In germline, CDR1 is SGHTA, CDR2 FQGTGA. Trimming removed 5 bases at V and 5 bases at J, with 19 bases between. The CDR3 is made up of 15 amino acids. As DNA, the CDR3 is TGTGCCAGCAGCCTCGGGACTGGAAGTTCCCACGAGCAGTACTTC. Residues: CASSLGTGSSHEQYF. The whole variable domain, remainder taken from reference TRBV7-3 and TRBJ2-7, is GAGVSQTPSNKVTEKGKYVELRCDPISGHTALYWYRQSLGQGPEFLIYFQGTGAADDSGLPNDRFFAVRPEGSVSTLKIQRTERGDSAVYLCASSLGTGSSHEQYFGPGTRLTVT.

The chain links TRBV2 to TRBJ1-2; the match to TRBD1 covers 8 bases. CDR1 is SNHLY, CDR2 FYNNEI, per germline. With 8 bases clipped from V and 2 bases from J, the junction kept 4 bases outside the gene matches. The CDR3 spans 13 residues. DNA for the CDR3: TGTGCCAGCGGGGGACAGGCAAACTATGGCTACACCTTC. Amino acid sequence: CASGGQANYGYTF.